These T cell receptor beta chains were read from a single sample in a study of shared clonotypes between healthy human individuals. Libraries were prepared by immunoSEQ multiplex PCR; TCRdb keeps only in-frame clonotypes and omits some of them. In the table there are around 1,100,000 clones, 60% to 85% of which are singletons. Specimen: memory CD4+ T cells from PBMCs. These receptor sequences come from a young man in good health. Some clones in this sample may be carry-over from other donors' samples. Both conserved end residues are part of each CDR3. The order of the fields is J gene, D gene, clone size, V gene, CDR3 protein, CDR3 DNA. A D gene is named only where the DNA matches it firmly. Clone size is shown for a subset of rows, as once, few, many or a class of expanded clone.

TRBJ2-3	NA	NA	TRBV5-1	CASSLATSRLWTDTQYF	TGCGCCAGCAGCTTGGCAACGTCTCGCTTATGGACAGATACGCAGTATTTT
TRBJ1-5	TRBD1	many	TRBV4-3	CASSQTSGGRQPQHF	TGCGCCAGCAGCCAAACATCAGGGGGGAGGCAGCCCCAGCATTTT
TRBJ1-5	NA	NA	TRBV5-1	CASSLGDYSDQPQHF	TGCGCCAGCAGCTTAGGAGATTATAGCGATCAGCCCCAGCATTTT
TRBJ1-3	TRBD1	NA	TRBV6-6	CASSWDSSGNTIYF	TGTGCCAGCAGTTGGGACAGTTCTGGAAACACCATATATTTT
TRBJ1-1	TRBD1	NA	TRBV6-5	CASSYSRSGGGAFF	TGTGCCAGCAGTTACTCTCGGTCAGGGGGGGGAGCTTTCTTT
TRBJ2-5	TRBD1	NA	TRBV19	CASSIRGTGVSSKYF	TGTGCCAGTAGTATAAGGGGGACAGGGGTGAGTTCGAAGTACTTC
TRBJ2-2	TRBD2	NA	TRBV5-1	CASTREDPNTGELFF	TGCGCCAGCACCCGGGAGGACCCCAACACCGGGGAGCTGTTTTTT
TRBJ2-7	NA	NA	TRBV13	CASSLIRAYEQYF	TGTGCCAGCAGCTTAATCAGAGCCTACGAGCAGTACTTC
TRBJ2-7	TRBD2	once	TRBV18	CASSQGTSMAYEQYF	TGTGCCAGCTCCCAAGGGACTAGCATGGCCTACGAGCAGTACTTC
TRBJ1-3	TRBD1	NA	TRBV5-1	CASSPPGQGAGNTIYF	TGCGCCAGCAGCCCTCCGGGACAGGGTGCTGGAAACACCATATATTTT
TRBJ2-2	NA	NA	TRBV7-3	CASSLIGPGGELFF	TGTGCCAGCAGCTTAATTGGCCCCGGGGGGGAGCTGTTTTTT
TRBJ2-7	NA	NA	TRBV6-1	CASNPRQRRIYEQYF	TGTGCCAGCAACCCCCGACAGCGCCGAATCTACGAGCAGTACTTC
TRBJ2-2	TRBD1	NA	TRBV13	CASSLGTGANGELFF	TGTGCCAGCAGCTTAGGTACAGGGGCGAACGGGGAGCTGTTTTTT
TRBJ1-4	NA	NA	TRBV6-5	CASSRDINEKLFF	TGTGCCAGCAGTCGGGACATAAATGAAAAACTGTTTTTT
TRBJ2-7	NA	NA	TRBV10-3	CAMSSGRGVYEQYF	TGTGCCATGTCGAGCGGGCGCGGAGTCTACGAGCAGTACTTC
TRBJ1-1	NA	NA	TRBV2	CASSEEGHRNTEAFF	TGTGCCAGCAGTGAAGAGGGACACCGGAACACTGAAGCTTTCTTT
TRBJ2-7	TRBD2	NA	TRBV11-2	CASSRLGGSGTYEQYF	TGTGCCAGCAGTCGCCTCGGGGGTAGCGGGACGTACGAGCAGTACTTC
TRBJ2-1	NA	NA	TRBV25-1	CASSVNRGGSYNEQFF	TGTGCCAGCAGTGTCAACAGGGGAGGCTCCTACAATGAGCAGTTCTTC
TRBJ1-5	NA	NA	TRBV11-2	CASSFGSNQPQHF	TGTGCCAGCAGCTTCGGATCCAATCAGCCCCAGCATTTT
TRBJ2-7	NA	NA	TRBV6-5	CASSFWRDRYYEQYF	TGTGCCAGCAGTTTCTGGCGGGACCGATATTACGAGCAGTACTTC
TRBJ1-2	TRBD1	NA	TRBV28	CASSLGDRHTF	TGTGCCAGCAGTTTAGGGGACAGGCATACCTTC
TRBJ2-5	TRBD1	NA	TRBV19	CASSLRAGQGKETQYF	TGTGCCAGTAGTCTCAGGGCGGGACAGGGTAAAGAGACCCAGTACTTC
TRBJ1-6	NA	once	TRBV28	CASRRLVGLHF	TGTGCCAGCCGCCGGTTAGTGGGACTCCACTTT
TRBJ2-7	TRBD2	NA	TRBV2	CASSVTSGPSSYEQYF	TGTGCCAGCAGCGTCACTAGCGGCCCCAGCTCCTACGAGCAGTACTTC
TRBJ1-2	TRBD1	many	TRBV6-5	CASSYAAGTGKSGYTF	TGTGCCAGCAGTTACGCGGCCGGGACAGGGAAGAGTGGCTACACCTTC
TRBJ2-5	TRBD2	NA	TRBV4-3	CASSQASVGGAQYF	TGCGCCAGCAGCCAAGCTAGCGTGGGGGGGGCCCAGTACTTC
TRBJ2-1	TRBD1	many	TRBV2	CASRAGTGAGDNEQFF	TGTGCCAGCAGGGCCGGGACAGGGGCGGGTGACAATGAGCAGTTCTTC
TRBJ2-7	TRBD2	few	TRBV29-1	CSVEGDYSYEQYF	TGCAGCGTTGAGGGGGACTACTCCTACGAGCAGTACTTC
TRBJ2-1	NA	NA	TRBV6-1	CATGALSSYNEQFF	TGTGCCACGGGGGCGCTCAGCTCCTACAATGAGCAGTTCTTC
TRBJ2-1	TRBD2	NA	TRBV18	CASSPPRALAGSLDEQFF	TGTGCCAGCTCACCACCGAGGGCACTAGCGGGAAGTCTCGATGAGCAGTTCTTC
TRBJ2-7	NA	NA	TRBV14	CASSQGMSYEQYF	TGTGCCAGCAGCCAAGGAATGTCCTACGAGCAGTACTTC
TRBJ1-1	NA	NA	TRBV10-3	CAIRANGLNTEAFF	TGTGCCATCAGGGCCAATGGGCTGAACACTGAAGCTTTCTTT
TRBJ2-5	NA	NA	TRBV5-1	CASSSPAARGETQYF	TGCGCCAGCAGCTCCCCGGCAGCTAGGGGGGAGACCCAGTACTTC
TRBJ1-2	NA	NA	TRBV7-2	CASSLLRGPWGTSYTF	TGTGCCAGCAGCTTATTACGGGGCCCGTGGGGGACTAGCTACACCTTC
TRBJ2-7	TRBD1	NA	TRBV4-2	CASSLGPGQGNYEQYF	TGTGCCAGCAGCTTGGGGCCGGGACAGGGAAACTACGAGCAGTACTTC
TRBJ2-7	NA	NA	TRBV7-8	CASSLDFRAAGEQYF	TGTGCCAGCAGCTTAGATTTTAGGGCAGCAGGCGAGCAGTACTTC
TRBJ2-1	NA	NA	TRBV28	CASSGDFEQFF	TGTGCCAGCAGTGGGGACTTTGAGCAGTTCTTC
TRBJ1-5	NA	NA	TRBV6-6	CASSRGGGSNQPQHF	TGTGCCAGCAGCCGCGGTGGGGGAAGCAATCAGCCCCAGCATTTT
TRBJ1-1	TRBD1	NA	TRBV9	CASSVVGQMNTEAFF	TGTGCCAGCAGCGTAGTGGGACAGATGAACACTGAAGCTTTCTTT
TRBJ2-3	NA	few	TRBV7-9	CASSPGTSADTQYF	TGTGCCAGCAGCCCAGGGACTTCGGCCGATACGCAGTATTTT
TRBJ2-2	NA	NA	TRBV7-2	CASSPHQGNTGELFF	TGTGCCAGCAGCCCACATCAGGGGAACACCGGGGAGCTGTTTTTT
TRBJ2-7	TRBD1	NA	TRBV18	CASSPLHPISGTGLPYEQYF	TGTGCCAGCTCACCCCTTCACCCAATTTCCGGGACAGGGCTCCCCTACGAGCAGTACTTC
TRBJ2-2	TRBD1	NA	TRBV28	CASSLIGTGDAGELFF	TGTGCCAGCAGTTTAATTGGGACAGGGGATGCCGGGGAGCTGTTTTTT
TRBJ2-3	TRBD1	NA	TRBV4-1	CASSQSGTGTDTQYF	TGCGCCAGCAGCCAATCCGGGACAGGCACAGATACGCAGTATTTT
TRBJ2-1	NA	NA	TRBV5-1	CASSFQHEQFF	TGCGCCAGCAGCTTCCAGCACGAGCAGTTCTTC
TRBJ2-7	TRBD2	once	TRBV30	CACSRVQGLVEEQYF	TGTGCCTGTAGTCGAGTACAGGGACTAGTAGAGGAGCAGTACTTC
TRBJ2-7	NA	NA	TRBV18	CASSPTAGVAGYEQYF	TGTGCCAGCTCACCGACAGCCGGGGTGGCGGGGTACGAGCAGTACTTC
TRBJ1-1	TRBD1	NA	TRBV19	CASRLQGSETEAFF	TGTGCCAGTAGACTACAGGGGAGTGAGACTGAAGCTTTCTTT